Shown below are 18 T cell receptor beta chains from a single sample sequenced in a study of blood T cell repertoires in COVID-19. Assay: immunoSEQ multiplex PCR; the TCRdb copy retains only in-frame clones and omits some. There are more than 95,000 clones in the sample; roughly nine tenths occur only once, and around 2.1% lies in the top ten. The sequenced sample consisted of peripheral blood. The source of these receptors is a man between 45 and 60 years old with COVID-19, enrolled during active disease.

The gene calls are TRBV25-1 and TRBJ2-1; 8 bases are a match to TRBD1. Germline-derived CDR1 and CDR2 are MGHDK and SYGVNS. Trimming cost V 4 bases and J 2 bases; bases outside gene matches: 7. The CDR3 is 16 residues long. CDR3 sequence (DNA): TGTGCCAGCAGTGGGCGACAGGGGCCCACCTACAATGAGCAGTTCTTC. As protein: CASSGRQGPTYNEQFF.

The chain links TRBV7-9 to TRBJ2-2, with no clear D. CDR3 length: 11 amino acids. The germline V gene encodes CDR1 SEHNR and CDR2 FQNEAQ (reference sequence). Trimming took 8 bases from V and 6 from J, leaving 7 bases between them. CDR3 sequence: CASSPAGELFF. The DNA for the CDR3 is TGTGCCAGCTCACCGGCCGGGGAGCTGTTTTTT.

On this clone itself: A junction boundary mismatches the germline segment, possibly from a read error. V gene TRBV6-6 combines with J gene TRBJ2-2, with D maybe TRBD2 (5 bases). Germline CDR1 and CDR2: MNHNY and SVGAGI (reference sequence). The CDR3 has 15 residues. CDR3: CASIKIEEMGRGAVF. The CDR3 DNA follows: TGTGCCAGCATCAAAATAGAGGAGATGGGCCGGGGAGCTGTTTTT.

In DNA, the CDR3 is TGTGCCAGCAGCGTAGAAGGGGGCGGACCTACCTCCTACGAGCAGTACTTC. This gives the protein CASSVEGGGPTSYEQYF. V and J are TRBV9 and TRBJ2-7, with 7 nucleotides matching TRBD1. CDR3 length equals 17 residues. With V trimmed by 0 bases and J by 0 bases, 9 bases remained unmatched. Per the germline V gene, CDR1 is SGDLS and CDR2 is YYNGEE.

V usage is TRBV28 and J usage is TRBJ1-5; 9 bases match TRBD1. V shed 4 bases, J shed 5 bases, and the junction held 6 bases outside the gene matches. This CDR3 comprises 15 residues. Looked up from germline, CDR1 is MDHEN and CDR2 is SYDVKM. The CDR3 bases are TGTGCCAGCAGTTCCGGACAGGGGAGATATCAGCCCCAGCATTTT. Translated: CASSSGQGRYQPQHF.

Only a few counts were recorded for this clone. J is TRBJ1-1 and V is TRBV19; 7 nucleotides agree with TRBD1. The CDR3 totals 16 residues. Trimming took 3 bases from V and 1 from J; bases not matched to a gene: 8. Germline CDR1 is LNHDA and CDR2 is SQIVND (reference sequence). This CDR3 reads CASSMRGRVRNTEAFF. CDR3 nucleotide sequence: TGTGCCAGTAGTATGAGGGGGCGCGTAAGGAACACTGAAGCTTTCTTT.

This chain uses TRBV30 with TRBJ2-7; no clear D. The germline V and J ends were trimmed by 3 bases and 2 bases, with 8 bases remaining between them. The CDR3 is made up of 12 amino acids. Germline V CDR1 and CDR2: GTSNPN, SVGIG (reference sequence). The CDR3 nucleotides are TGTGCCTGGAGCCTCGGTCCCTACGAGCAGTACTTC. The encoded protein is CAWSLGPYEQYF.

This CDR3 is CATSQAPGTEAFF. Written as DNA, the CDR3 is TGTGCCACATCTCAGGCACCGGGGACTGAAGCTTTCTTT. The V gene is TRBV19, the J gene TRBJ1-1, with D unresolved. V lost 10 bases to trimming and J lost 5 bases, with 17 bases between them. The CDR3 length is 13 residues. In germline, CDR1 is LNHDA, CDR2 SQIVND (reference sequence).

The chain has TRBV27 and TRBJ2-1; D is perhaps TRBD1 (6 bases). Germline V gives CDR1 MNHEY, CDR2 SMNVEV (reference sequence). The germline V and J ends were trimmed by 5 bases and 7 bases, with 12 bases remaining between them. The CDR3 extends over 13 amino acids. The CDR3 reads CASSRRQVNEQFF. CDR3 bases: TGTGCCAGCAGTCGCCGACAGGTTAATGAGCAGTTCTTC.

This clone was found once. This CDR3 is CASSFRDTQYF. As DNA, the CDR3 is TGTGCCAGCAGTTTCAGGGATACGCAGTATTTT. The J gene is TRBJ2-3, the V gene TRBV6-6; D is ambiguous. The germline CDR1 and CDR2 sequences are MNHNY and SVGAGI (reference sequence). CDR3 size: 11 residues. Trimming pared 4 bases from V and 6 bases from J, leaving 5 bases between.

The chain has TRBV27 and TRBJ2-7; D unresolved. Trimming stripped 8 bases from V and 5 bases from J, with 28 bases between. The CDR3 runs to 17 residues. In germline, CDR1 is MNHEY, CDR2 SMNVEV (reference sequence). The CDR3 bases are TGTGCCAGCCAGAAGAGGAGTGAGTCAGTCTCAGCAAACGAGCAGTACTTC. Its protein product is CASQKRSESVSANEQYF.

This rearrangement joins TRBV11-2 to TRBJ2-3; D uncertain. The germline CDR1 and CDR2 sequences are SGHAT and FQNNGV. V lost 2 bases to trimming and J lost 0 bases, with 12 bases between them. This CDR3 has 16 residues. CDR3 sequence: CASSLLIAQSTDTQYF. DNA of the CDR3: TGTGCCAGCAGCTTATTGATAGCCCAGAGCACAGATACGCAGTATTTT.

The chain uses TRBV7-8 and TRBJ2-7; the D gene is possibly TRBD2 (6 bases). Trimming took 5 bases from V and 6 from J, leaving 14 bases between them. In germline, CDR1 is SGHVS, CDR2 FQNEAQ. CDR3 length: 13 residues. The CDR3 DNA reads TGTGCCAGCAGCGAGGGGACTGGCAGCGAGCAGTACGTC. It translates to CASSEGTGSEQYV.

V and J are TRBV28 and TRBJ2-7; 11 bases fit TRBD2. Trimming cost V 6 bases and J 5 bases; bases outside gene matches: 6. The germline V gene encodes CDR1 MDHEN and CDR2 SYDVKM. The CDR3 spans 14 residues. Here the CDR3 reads CASRDTSGRNEQYF. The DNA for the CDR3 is TGTGCCAGCAGAGATACTAGCGGGAGAAACGAGCAGTACTTC.

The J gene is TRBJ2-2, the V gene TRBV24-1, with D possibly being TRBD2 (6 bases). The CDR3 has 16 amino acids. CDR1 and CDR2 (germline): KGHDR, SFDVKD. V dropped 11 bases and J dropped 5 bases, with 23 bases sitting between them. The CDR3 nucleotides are TGTGCCAGCGTCTGTTATCGAGGCGGGGCGACCGGGGAGCTGTTTTTT. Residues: CASVCYRGGATGELFF.

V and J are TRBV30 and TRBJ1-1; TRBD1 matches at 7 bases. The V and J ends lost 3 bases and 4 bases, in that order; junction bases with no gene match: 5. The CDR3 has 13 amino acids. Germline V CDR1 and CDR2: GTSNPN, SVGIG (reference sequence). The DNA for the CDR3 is TGTGCCTGGAGGACAGGGAAGAGCACTGAAGCTTTCTTT. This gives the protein CAWRTGKSTEAFF.

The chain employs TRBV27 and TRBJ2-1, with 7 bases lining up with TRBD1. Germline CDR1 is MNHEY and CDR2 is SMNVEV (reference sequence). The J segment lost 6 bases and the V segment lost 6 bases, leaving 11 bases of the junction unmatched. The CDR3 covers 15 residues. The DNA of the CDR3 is TGTGCCAGCAGCCTAGTCAGGGGGACCTTCAATGAGCAGTTCTTC. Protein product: CASSLVRGTFNEQFF.

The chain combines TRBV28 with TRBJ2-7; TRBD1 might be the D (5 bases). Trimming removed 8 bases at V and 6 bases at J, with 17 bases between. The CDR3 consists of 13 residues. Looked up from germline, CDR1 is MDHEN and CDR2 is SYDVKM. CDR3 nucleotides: TGTGCCAGCGCCGTGCAGGGCCCCGGCGAGCAGTACTTC. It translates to CASAVQGPGEQYF. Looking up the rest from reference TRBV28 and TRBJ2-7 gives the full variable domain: DVKVTQSSRYLVKRTGEKVFLECVQDMDHENMFWYRQDPGLGLRLIYFSYDVKMKEKGDIPEGYSVSREKKERFSLILESASTNQTSMYLCASAVQGPGEQYFGPGTRLTVT.